In its sample, the clone carrying this TCR beta chain was seen many times. Its antigen is unknown. The junction and the germline gene differ at one end; a read error may be behind it. Regions amplified from RNA transcripts were the TCR beta CDR3 regions. First-round RT-PCR of the TCR CDR3 relied on the HTBI primer set. Via MiXCR, TCRdb re-called the multiplex PCR reads, giving one row per CDR3 protein. This sample carries 750,000 to 900,000 distinct CDR3 sequences, roughly 40% of them seen once, and the ten largest clones take approximately 8.7%. The data belong to a study of T cells in Graves' hyperthyroidism and ophthalmopathy. Broader study findings: Classification by a 13 V-J model distinguished ophthalmopathy from stable hyperthyroidism. The majority of expanded thyroid clonotypes above 0.001 also appeared in blood.

Germline CDR1 ENHRY, CDR2 SYGVKD. The CDR3 runs 15 residues. Among the patients, aged 18 to 65, hyperthyroidism was newly diagnosed and had lasted under 2 months. Patients were excluded because of uncontrolled infection, other autoimmune disease, pregnancy or lactation. Sequencing was done on a sample of blood. The chain combines TRBV10-3 with TRBJ2-2; TRBD1 agrees at 7 bases. The origin of this receptor is a man younger than 30 with Graves' hyperthyroidism. CDR3 nucleotide sequence: TGTGCCATCAGTGGTGACAGGGAAATCGCCGGGGAGCTATTTTTT. This encodes CAISGDREIAGELFF.